The following is a TCR beta chain sequence with its context. Profiling relied on immunoSEQ multiplex PCR, and the TCRdb table lists in-frame clones only, not all of them. The profile shows 150,000 to 200,000 clones, 85% to 90% of them singletons. The data derive from a study of T cell responses to AZD1222 COVID-19 vaccine. Unmatched junction bases numbered 7, after V lost 6 bases and J lost 0 bases. The CDR3 consists of 16 residues. CDR1 and CDR2 from the germline V gene are LNHDA and SQIVND (reference sequence). The chain carries TRBV19 and TRBJ2-3; 9 nucleotides line up with TRBD1. The receptor was isolated from an adult in good health. This sample comprised peripheral blood, obtained on day 0 of AZD1222 vaccination. CDR3 coding DNA: TGTGCCAGTAGGCTCCGGGACAGGGCAAGCACAGATACGCAGTATTTT. As protein: CASRLRDRASTDTQYF.